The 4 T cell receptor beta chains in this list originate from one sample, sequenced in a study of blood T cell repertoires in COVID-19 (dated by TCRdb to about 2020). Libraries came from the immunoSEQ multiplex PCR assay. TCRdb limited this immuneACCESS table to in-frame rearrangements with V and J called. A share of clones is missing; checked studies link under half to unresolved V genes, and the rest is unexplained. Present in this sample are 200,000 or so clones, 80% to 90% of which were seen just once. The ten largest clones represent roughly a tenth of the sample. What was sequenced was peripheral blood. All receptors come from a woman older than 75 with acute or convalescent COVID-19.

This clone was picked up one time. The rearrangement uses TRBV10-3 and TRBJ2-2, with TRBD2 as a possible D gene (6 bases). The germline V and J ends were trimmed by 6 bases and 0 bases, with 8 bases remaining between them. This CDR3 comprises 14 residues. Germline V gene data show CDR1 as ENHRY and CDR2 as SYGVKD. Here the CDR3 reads CAISLAANTGELFF. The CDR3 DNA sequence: TGTGCCATCAGCTTAGCGGCGAACACCGGGGAGCTGTTTTTT.

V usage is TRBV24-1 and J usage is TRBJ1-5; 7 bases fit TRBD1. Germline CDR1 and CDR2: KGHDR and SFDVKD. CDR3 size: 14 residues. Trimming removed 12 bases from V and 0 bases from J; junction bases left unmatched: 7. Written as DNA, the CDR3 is TGTGCCGCTCAGAGACAGGGTAGCAATCAGCCCCAGCATTTT. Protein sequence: CAAQRQGSNQPQHF.

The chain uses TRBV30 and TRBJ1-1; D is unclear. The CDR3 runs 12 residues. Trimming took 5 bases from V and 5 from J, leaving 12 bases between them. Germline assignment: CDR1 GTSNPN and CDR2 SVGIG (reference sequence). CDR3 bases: TGTGCCTGGTTTCCGGGGTGGACTGAAGCTTTCTTT. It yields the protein CAWFPGWTEAFF.

The CDR3 loop reads CASSEALRGLGGYTF. The DNA for the CDR3 is TGTGCCAGCAGTGAAGCGCTTAGGGGGCTGGGTGGCTACACCTTC. V gene TRBV2 combines with J gene TRBJ1-2; 7 bases align to TRBD1. The V gene end was trimmed by 0 bases and the J gene end by 7 bases; junction bases not matched to a gene: 8. Germline CDR1 is SNHLY and CDR2 is FYNNEI. The CDR3 is made up of 15 amino acids.